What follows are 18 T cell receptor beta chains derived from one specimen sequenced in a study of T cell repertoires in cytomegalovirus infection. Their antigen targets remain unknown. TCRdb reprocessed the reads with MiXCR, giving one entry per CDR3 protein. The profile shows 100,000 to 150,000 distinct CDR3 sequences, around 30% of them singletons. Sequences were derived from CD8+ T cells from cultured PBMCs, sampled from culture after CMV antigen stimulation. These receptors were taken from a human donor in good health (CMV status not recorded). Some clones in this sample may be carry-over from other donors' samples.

The CDR3 is CASSSRDRVTYEQYF. The CDR3 nucleotides are TGTGCCAGCAGTTCACGGGACAGGGTTACCTACGAGCAGTACTTC. The gene calls are TRBV28 and TRBJ2-7; 9 nucleotides line up with TRBD1. V trimming: 4 bases; J trimming: 2 bases; junction bases outside the gene matches: 6. In germline, CDR1 is MDHEN, CDR2 SYDVKM. This CDR3 region has 15 residues.

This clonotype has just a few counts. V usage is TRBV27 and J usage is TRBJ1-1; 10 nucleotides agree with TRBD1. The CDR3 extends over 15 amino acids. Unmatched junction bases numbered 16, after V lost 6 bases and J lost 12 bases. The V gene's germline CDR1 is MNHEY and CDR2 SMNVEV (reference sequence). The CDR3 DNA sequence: TGTGCCAGCAGCCCACGCGGACAGGGGGTAATCGGGCCTTTCTTT. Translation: CASSPRGQGVIGPFF.

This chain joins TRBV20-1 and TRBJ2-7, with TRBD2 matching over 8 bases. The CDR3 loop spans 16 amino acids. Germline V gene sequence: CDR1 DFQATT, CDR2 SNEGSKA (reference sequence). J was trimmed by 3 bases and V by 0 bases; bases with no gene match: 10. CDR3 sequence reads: CSARDRVAGRIYEQYF. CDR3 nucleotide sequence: TGCAGTGCTAGAGATCGAGTAGCGGGGCGGATCTACGAGCAGTACTTC.

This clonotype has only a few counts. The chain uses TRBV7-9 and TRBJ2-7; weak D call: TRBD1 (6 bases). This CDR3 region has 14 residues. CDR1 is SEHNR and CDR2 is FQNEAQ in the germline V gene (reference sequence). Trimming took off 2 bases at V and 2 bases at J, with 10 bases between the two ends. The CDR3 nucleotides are TGTGCCAGCAGCTTAACAGGGAACCCCTACGAGCAGTACTTC. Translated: CASSLTGNPYEQYF.

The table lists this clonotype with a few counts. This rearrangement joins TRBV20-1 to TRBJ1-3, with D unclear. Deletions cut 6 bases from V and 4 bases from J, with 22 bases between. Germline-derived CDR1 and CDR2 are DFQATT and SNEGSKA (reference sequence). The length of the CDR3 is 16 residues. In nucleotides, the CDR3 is TGCAGTGCCGACCGCGCGGAGGGTACTGCGGGAAACACCATATATTTT. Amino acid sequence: CSADRAEGTAGNTIYF.

CDR3 nucleotides: TGCGCCAGCAGCTTGAGGACAGACGCAACTAATGAAAAACTGTTTTTT. Amino acid sequence: CASSLRTDATNEKLFF. The chain uses TRBV5-1 and TRBJ1-4, with TRBD1 as a possible D gene (6 bases). CDR1 is SGHRS and CDR2 is YFSETQ in the germline V gene. The CDR3 has 16 residues. V lost 1 base and J lost 0, with 10 bases in between.

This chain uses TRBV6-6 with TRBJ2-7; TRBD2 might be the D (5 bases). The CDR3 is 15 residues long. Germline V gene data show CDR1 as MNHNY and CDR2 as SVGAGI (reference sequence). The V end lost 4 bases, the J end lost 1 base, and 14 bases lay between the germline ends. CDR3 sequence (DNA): TGTGCCAGCAGTTTCGACCCCGGGAATTCCTACGAGCAGTACTTC. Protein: CASSFDPGNSYEQYF.

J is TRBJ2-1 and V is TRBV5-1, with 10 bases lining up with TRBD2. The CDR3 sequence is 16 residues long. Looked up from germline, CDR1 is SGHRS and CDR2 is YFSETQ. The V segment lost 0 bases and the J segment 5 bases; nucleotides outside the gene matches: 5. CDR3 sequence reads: CASSLGLAGGHNEQFF. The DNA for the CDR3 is TGCGCCAGCAGCTTGGGATTAGCGGGGGGTCACAATGAGCAGTTCTTC.

The DNA for the CDR3 is TGCAGTGCTAGAGATTGGACAGGGGACTACAATGAGCAGTTCTTC. It translates to CSARDWTGDYNEQFF. The chain employs TRBV20-1 and TRBJ2-1; 9 bases map to TRBD1. After removal of 0 bases from V and 3 bases from J, the junction contained 3 bases not matched to a gene. This CDR3 spans 15 amino acids. From germline, CDR1 is DFQATT and CDR2 SNEGSKA (reference sequence).

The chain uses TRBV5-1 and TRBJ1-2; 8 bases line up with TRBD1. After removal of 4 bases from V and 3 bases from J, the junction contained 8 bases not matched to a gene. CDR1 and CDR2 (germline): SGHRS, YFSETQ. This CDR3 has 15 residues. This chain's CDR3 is CASSGMTGAYYGYTF. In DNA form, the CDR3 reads TGCGCCAGCAGCGGTATGACAGGGGCGTACTATGGCTACACCTTC.

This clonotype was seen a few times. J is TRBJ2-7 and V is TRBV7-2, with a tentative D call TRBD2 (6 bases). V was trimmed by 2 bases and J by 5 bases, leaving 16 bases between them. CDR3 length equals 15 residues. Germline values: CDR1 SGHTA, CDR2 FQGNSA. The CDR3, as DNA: TGTGCCAGCAGCTTAATTGGAGGGTGGATCAACGAGCAGTACTTC. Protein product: CASSLIGGWINEQYF.

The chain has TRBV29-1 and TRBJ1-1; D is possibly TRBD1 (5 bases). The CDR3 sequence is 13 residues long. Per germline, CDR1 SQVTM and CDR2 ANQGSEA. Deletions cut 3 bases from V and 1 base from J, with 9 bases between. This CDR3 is CSVEGPQNTEAFF. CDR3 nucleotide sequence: TGCAGCGTTGAGGGACCGCAGAACACTGAAGCTTTCTTT.

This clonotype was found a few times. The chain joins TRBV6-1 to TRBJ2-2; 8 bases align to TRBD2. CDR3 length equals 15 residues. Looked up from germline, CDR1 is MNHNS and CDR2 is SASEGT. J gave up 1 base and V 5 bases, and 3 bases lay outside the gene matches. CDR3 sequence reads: CASSPTSGNTGELFF. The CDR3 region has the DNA TGTGCCAGCAGTCCTACTAGCGGGAACACCGGGGAGCTGTTTTTT.

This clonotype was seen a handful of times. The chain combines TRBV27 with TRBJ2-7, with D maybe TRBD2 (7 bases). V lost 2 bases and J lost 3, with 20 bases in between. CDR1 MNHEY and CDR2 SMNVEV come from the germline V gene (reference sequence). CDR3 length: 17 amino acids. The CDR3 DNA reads TGTGCCAGCAGTTTAGAACAGGGAGGGCTAGGAGTCTACGAGCAGTACTTC. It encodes CASSLEQGGLGVYEQYF.

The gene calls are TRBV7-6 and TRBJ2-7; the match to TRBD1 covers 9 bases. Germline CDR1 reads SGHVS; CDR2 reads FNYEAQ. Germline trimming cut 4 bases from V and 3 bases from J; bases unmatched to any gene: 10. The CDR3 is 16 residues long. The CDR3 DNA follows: TGTGCCAGCAGCTGGCCTGGGACAGGGATGTACTACGAGCAGTACTTC. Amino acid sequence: CASSWPGTGMYYEQYF.

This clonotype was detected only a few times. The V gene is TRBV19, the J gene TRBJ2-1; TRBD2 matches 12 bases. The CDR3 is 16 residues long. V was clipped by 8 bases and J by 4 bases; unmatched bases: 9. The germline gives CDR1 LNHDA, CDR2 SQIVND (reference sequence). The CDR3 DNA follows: TGTGCCAGTGGCATTGGACTAGCGGGACTTTACAATGAGCAGTTCTTC. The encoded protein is CASGIGLAGLYNEQFF. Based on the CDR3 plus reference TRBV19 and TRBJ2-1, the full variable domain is DGGITQSPKYLFRKEGQNVTLSCEQNLNHDAMYWYRQDPGQGLRLIYYSQIVNDFQKGDIAEGYSVSREKKESFPLTVTSAQKNPTAFYLCASGIGLAGLYNEQFFGPGTRLTVL.

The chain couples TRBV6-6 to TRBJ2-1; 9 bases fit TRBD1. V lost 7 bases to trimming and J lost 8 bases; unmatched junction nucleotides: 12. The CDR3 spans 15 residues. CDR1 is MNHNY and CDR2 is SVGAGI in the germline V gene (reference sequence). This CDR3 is CASTVQGAAVYEQFF. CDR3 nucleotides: TGTGCCAGCACTGTACAGGGGGCAGCAGTATATGAGCAGTTCTTC.

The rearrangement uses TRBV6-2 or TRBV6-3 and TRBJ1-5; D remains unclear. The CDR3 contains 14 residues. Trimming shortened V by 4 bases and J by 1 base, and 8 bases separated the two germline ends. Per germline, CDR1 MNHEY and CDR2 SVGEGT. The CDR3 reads CASSWTASNQPQHF. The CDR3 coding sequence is TGTGCCAGCAGTTGGACGGCGAGCAATCAGCCCCAGCATTTT.